These 27 T cell receptor beta chains came from one sample sequenced in a study of pediatric ulcerative colitis. Data came from immunoSEQ multiplex PCR; TCRdb stores just in-frame clones and leaves some out. The profile shows 16,000 or so clones, roughly 80% of them singletons. The rectum was sampled with one to two pinch biopsies at colonoscopy. The sample was gut tissue. The receptors shown here come from a boy aged 5-17 years who was a control in a study of pediatric ulcerative colitis.

The chain employs TRBV27 and TRBJ2-2; D is unclear. Trimming took off 10 bases at V and 4 bases at J, with 16 bases between the two ends. This CDR3 has 14 residues. Looked up from germline, CDR1 is MNHEY and CDR2 is SMNVEV (reference sequence). The CDR3 sequence: CATSGPTGTGELFF. The DNA for the CDR3 is TGTGCCACCTCTGGACCAACCGGCACCGGGGAGCTGTTTTTT.

V gene TRBV20-1 combines with J gene TRBJ2-7; D may be TRBD1 (6 bases). In germline, CDR1 is DFQATT, CDR2 SNEGSKA (reference sequence). The CDR3 has 11 amino acids. V was pared by 7 bases and J by 1 base, with 8 bases between. The DNA of the CDR3 is TGCAGTGTTAGGGGGTCCTACGAGCAGTACTTC. It yields the protein CSVRGSYEQYF.

This chain's CDR3 is CASSLWGAENTEAFF. The CDR3 bases are TGTGCCAGCAGCTTATGGGGGGCAGAGAACACTGAAGCTTTCTTT. The chain links TRBV7-2 to TRBJ1-1; D possibly corresponds to TRBD1 (6 bases). V was clipped by 2 bases and J by 1 base, with 11 bases between them. Germline lookup yields CDR1 SGHTA and CDR2 FQGNSA. The length of the CDR3 is 15 residues.

The CDR3 loop reads CASSQVDSNSYEQYF. The DNA of the CDR3 is TGTGCCAGCAGCCAGGTAGACAGTAACTCCTACGAGCAGTACTTC. This chain joins TRBV14 and TRBJ2-7, with D maybe TRBD1 (5 bases). The V end was cut by 3 bases, the J end by 0 bases, with 12 bases between. This CDR3 spans 15 amino acids. Per the germline V gene, CDR1 is SGHDN and CDR2 is FVKESK.

V is TRBV30 and J is TRBJ2-5; no clear D. Germline CDR1 GTSNPN, CDR2 SVGIG (reference sequence). This CDR3 spans 14 amino acids. Trimming left V 0 bases short and J 3 bases short, with 11 bases between. CDR3 residues: CAWSVSQIKETQYF. CDR3 bases: TGTGCCTGGAGTGTGTCACAGATTAAAGAGACCCAGTACTTC.

The rearrangement links TRBV5-4 to TRBJ2-3; D not certain. This CDR3 has 13 residues. With 4 bases removed from V and 5 bases from J, the gap between germline ends came to 11 bases. CDR1 and CDR2 from the germline V gene are SGHNT and YYREEE (reference sequence). CDR3 region: CASSRPFRDTQYF. In nucleotides, the CDR3 is TGTGCCAGCAGCCGGCCCTTCAGAGATACGCAGTATTTT. The entire variable domain, with the rest obtained from reference TRBV5-4 and TRBJ2-3, is as follows: ETGVTQSPTHLIKTRGQQVTLRCSSQSGHNTVSWYQQALGQGPQFIFQYYREEENGRGNFPPRFSGLQFPNYSSELNVNALELDDSALYLCASSRPFRDTQYFGPGTRLTVL.

The V and J genes are TRBV29-1 and TRBJ2-7; the match to TRBD1 covers 7 bases. Germline V CDR1 and CDR2: SQVTM, ANQGSEA. The J segment lost 4 bases and the V segment lost 1 base, leaving 10 bases of the junction unmatched. The CDR3 extends over 15 amino acids. The CDR3 DNA sequence: TGCAGCGTTGAAGGCGAGCCGGGACAGAGATACGAGCAGTACTTC. Translation: CSVEGEPGQRYEQYF.

This clone was detected only a few times. The chain combines TRBV28 with TRBJ2-4; 7 bases are a match to TRBD1. V shed 6 bases, J shed 4 bases, and the junction held 6 bases outside the gene matches. The length of the CDR3 is 14 residues. Germline V gene data show CDR1 as MDHEN and CDR2 as SYDVKM. For the CDR3, the DNA is TGTGCCAGCAGCATCGGGACAGCTAAAAACATTCAGTACTTC. Translated, it gives CASSIGTAKNIQYF.

V usage is TRBV21-1 and J usage is TRBJ2-3. TRBV21-1 is a pseudogene locus. The CDR3 sequence is 17 residues long. The CDR3 here is CASREMGCPASTDTQYF. CDR3 nucleotide sequence: TGTGCCAGCCGAGAAATGGGGTGTCCGGCTAGCACAGATACGCAGTATTTT.

The chain couples TRBV28 to TRBJ1-1; D not certain. This CDR3 comprises 13 residues. Germline V gene lookup returns CDR1 MDHEN and CDR2 SYDVKM. Deletions cut 5 bases from V and 2 bases from J, with 9 bases between. In DNA, the CDR3 is TGTGCCAGCAGTATTTCGGACAACACTGAAGCTTTCTTT. Its protein product is CASSISDNTEAFF.

This CDR3 is CASSLDRAGSGNTIYF. CDR3 DNA: TGTGCCAGCAGCCTCGACAGGGCGGGCTCTGGAAACACCATATATTTT. The chain employs TRBV5-6 and TRBJ1-3; 7 nucleotides match TRBD1. With V trimmed by 4 bases and J by 0 bases, 7 bases remained unmatched. The germline CDR1 and CDR2 sequences are SGHDT and YYEEEE. The CDR3 is 16 residues long.

The rearrangement uses TRBV7-2 and TRBJ2-7; 13 bases agree with TRBD2. The V and J ends lost 5 bases and 7 bases, in that order; junction bases with no gene match: 5. The germline V gene encodes CDR1 SGHTA and CDR2 FQGNSA. The CDR3 covers 14 residues. CDR3 sequence reads: CASSQGLAGREQYF. The DNA for the CDR3 is TGTGCCAGCAGCCAGGGACTAGCGGGGAGGGAGCAGTACTTC.

The J gene is TRBJ1-3, the V gene TRBV27, with D unclear. V was trimmed by 5 bases and J by 11 bases, leaving 16 bases between them. This CDR3 contains 13 residues. From germline, CDR1 is MNHEY and CDR2 SMNVEV (reference sequence). As DNA, the CDR3 is TGTGCCAGCAGTCTGTTGGCAACCGGACCCATATATTTT. As protein: CASSLLATGPIYF.

V and J are TRBV7-9 and TRBJ2-2; 9 nucleotides match TRBD2. CDR3 length: 17 residues. Germline V gene data show CDR1 as SEHNR and CDR2 as FQNEAQ (reference sequence). The trim removed 1 base at V and 4 bases at J, leaving 7 bases unmatched. CDR3 amino acids: CASSLGGGRASTGELFF. CDR3 nucleotides: TGTGCCAGCAGCTTAGGTGGCGGGAGGGCCAGCACCGGGGAGCTGTTTTTT.

The chain recombines TRBV19 with TRBJ1-1, with a weak D call TRBD1 (6 bases). Trimming cost V 8 bases and J 1 base, with 17 bases left between them. Germline V gene sequence: CDR1 LNHDA, CDR2 SQIVND (reference sequence). CDR3 length equals 15 residues. This chain's CDR3 is CASGLGVRGNTEAFF. The CDR3 region has the DNA TGTGCCAGTGGCTTGGGGGTCAGGGGGAACACTGAAGCTTTCTTT.

The V and J genes are TRBV29-1 and TRBJ2-3; the D gene is possibly TRBD1 (6 bases). Germline V gene lookup returns CDR1 SQVTM and CDR2 ANQGSEA. Between the trimmed V and J ends, which lost 3 bases and 6 bases, there was a span of 10 bases. This CDR3 contains 12 residues. CDR3 residues: CSVDPDSDTQYF. The CDR3 bases are TGCAGCGTTGACCCGGACAGTGATACGCAGTATTTT.

The genes are TRBV10-3 and TRBJ1-2, with TRBD1 matching over 8 bases. The germline CDR1 and CDR2 sequences are ENHRY and SYGVKD. This CDR3 region has 15 residues. J gave up 1 base and V 2 bases, and 3 bases lay outside the gene matches. The chain's CDR3 is CAISEGTGDNYGYTF. The DNA for the CDR3 is TGTGCCATCAGTGAGGGGACAGGAGATAACTATGGCTACACCTTC.

The chain recombines TRBV7-9 with TRBJ1-2; 11 nucleotides line up with TRBD1. This CDR3 is built from 14 residues. Trimming removed 7 bases from V and 8 bases from J; junction bases left unmatched: 9. Germline V gene sequence: CDR1 SEHNR, CDR2 FQNEAQ (reference sequence). CDR3 sequence reads: CASIRTGGAEGYTF. CDR3 DNA sequence: TGTGCCAGCATACGGACAGGGGGCGCGGAAGGCTACACCTTC.

This clone was detected a few times. The chain has TRBV28 and TRBJ1-2, with unresolved D. CDR1 MDHEN and CDR2 SYDVKM come from the germline V gene. V was shortened by 6 bases and J by 0 bases, with 5 bases between the two germline ends. This CDR3 is built from 12 residues. CDR3 DNA sequence: TGTGCCAGCAGGATTACTAACTATGGCTACACCTTC. Protein sequence: CASRITNYGYTF.

The J gene is TRBJ1-2, the V gene TRBV25-1, with a possible D match to TRBD1 (6 bases). The CDR3 spans 13 residues. V lost 2 bases and J lost 4, with 8 bases in between. CDR1 is MGHDK and CDR2 is SYGVNS in the germline V gene. The CDR3 loop is CASSELTGYGYTF. CDR3 DNA sequence: TGTGCCAGCAGTGAACTGACAGGCTATGGCTACACCTTC.

This rearrangement joins TRBV6-5 to TRBJ2-1; 12 nucleotides line up with TRBD2. CDR3 length: 15 residues. CDR1 and CDR2 (germline): MNHEY, SVGAGI. V was pared by 3 bases and J by 8 bases, with 5 bases of the junction left unmatched. The CDR3 DNA sequence: TGTGCCAGCAGTTATCCCGGACTAGCGGGGCATGAGCAGTTCTTC. Translation gives CASSYPGLAGHEQFF.

This clone was detected only once. This sequence joins TRBV9 and TRBJ2-6, with D perhaps TRBD2 (5 bases). The CDR3 is 14 residues long. V lost 4 bases and J lost 2, with 7 bases in between. Germline CDR1 and CDR2: SGDLS and YYNGEE. The CDR3 DNA reads as TGTGCCAGCAGCCTAGCTACTGGGGCCAACGTCCTGACTTTC. Its protein product is CASSLATGANVLTF.

The chain joins TRBV28 to TRBJ1-2; D is perhaps TRBD1 (6 bases). Germline V gene sequence: CDR1 MDHEN, CDR2 SYDVKM. V was trimmed by 6 bases and J by 4 bases, leaving 12 bases between them. The CDR3 is 13 residues long. The chain's CDR3 is CASSTGTLYGYTF. In nucleotides, the CDR3 is TGTGCCAGCAGCACAGGGACGCTCTATGGCTACACCTTC.

The genes are TRBV10-1 and TRBJ1-2, with TRBD1 identical over 9 bases. The CDR3 loop spans 12 amino acids. Germline assignment: CDR1 WNHNN and CDR2 SYGVQD (reference sequence). The trim removed 6 bases at V and 8 bases at J, leaving 4 bases unmatched. This chain's CDR3 is CASSGTGKGYTF. Here the CDR3 DNA reads TGCGCCAGCAGCGGGACAGGGAAAGGCTACACCTTC.

V is TRBV27 and J is TRBJ2-3; 8 bases fit TRBD1. V shed 2 bases, J shed 1 base, and the junction held 5 bases outside the gene matches. The CDR3 spans 16 residues. The germline CDR1 and CDR2 sequences are MNHEY and SMNVEV (reference sequence). The CDR3 DNA is TGTGCCAGCAGTTTAGGTGTGACAGGGGGCACAGATACGCAGTATTTT. It encodes CASSLGVTGGTDTQYF.

This clone has just a few counts. The chain has TRBV28 and TRBJ2-3; a possible D gene is TRBD1 (6 bases). Per germline, CDR1 MDHEN and CDR2 SYDVKM. The CDR3 is made up of 16 amino acids. V shed 11 bases and J shed 2 bases, with 23 bases lying between them. For the CDR3, the DNA is TGTGCCCACAAGAGAGGGGGAGCGGAGCTCACAGATACGCAGTATTTT. Translated: CAHKRGGAELTDTQYF.

The chain joins TRBV7-9 to TRBJ2-1; D may match TRBD1 or TRBD2 (5 bases each). CDR3 size: 13 residues. V lost 5 bases to trimming and J lost 8 bases, with 13 bases between them. Germline CDR1 is SEHNR and CDR2 is FQNEAQ (reference sequence). For the CDR3, the DNA is TGTGCCAGCAGCCCCAGCCGGGGCGATGAGCAGTTCTTC. The encoded protein is CASSPSRGDEQFF.